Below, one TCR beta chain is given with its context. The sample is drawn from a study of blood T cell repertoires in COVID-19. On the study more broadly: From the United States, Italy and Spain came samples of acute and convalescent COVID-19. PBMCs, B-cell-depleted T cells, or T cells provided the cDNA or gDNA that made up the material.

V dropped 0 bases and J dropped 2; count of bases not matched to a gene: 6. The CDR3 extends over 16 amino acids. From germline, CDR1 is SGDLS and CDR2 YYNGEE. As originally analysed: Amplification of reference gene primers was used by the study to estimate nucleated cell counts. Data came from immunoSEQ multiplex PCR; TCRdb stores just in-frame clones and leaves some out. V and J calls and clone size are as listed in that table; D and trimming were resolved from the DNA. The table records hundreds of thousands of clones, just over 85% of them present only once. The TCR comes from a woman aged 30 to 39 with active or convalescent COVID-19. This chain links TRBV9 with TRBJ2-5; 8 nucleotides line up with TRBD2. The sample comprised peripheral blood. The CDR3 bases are TGTGCCAGCAGCGTAGAAGCGGGGGAAGTTCAAGAGACCCAGTACTTC. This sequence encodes CASSVEAGEVQETQYF.